The 8 T cell receptor beta chains listed next were all sequenced from one sample in a study of blood T cell repertoires in COVID-19. TCRdb keeps only in-frame clones here, not all; method: immunoSEQ multiplex PCR. The sample yields some 110,000 clones, around 83% seen once. Sequenced material: peripheral blood. The receptors come from a woman aged 80 or older with active or convalescent COVID-19.

The V call is TRBV11-3, the J call TRBJ2-1, with D possibly being TRBD1 (5 bases). Trimming removed 4 bases from V and 9 bases from J, with 31 bases in between. CDR3 size: 19 residues. Looked up from germline, CDR1 is SGHNT and CDR2 is YENEEA. The DNA for the CDR3 is TGTGCCAGCAGCTCCGAAGGGGTCCGGGCCCTCAGCCTCGGTGGTGAGCAGTTCTTC. Protein sequence: CASSSEGVRALSLGGEQFF.

The chain employs TRBV9 and TRBJ2-1, with TRBD1 identical over 12 bases. Germline trimming cut 4 bases from V and 7 bases from J; bases unmatched to any gene: 12. CDR3 length equals 17 residues. Germline assignment: CDR1 SGDLS and CDR2 YYNGEE. The CDR3 reads CASSHLGTGGAINEQFF. CDR3 nucleotide sequence: TGTGCCAGCAGCCACCTGGGGACAGGGGGCGCGATTAATGAGCAGTTCTTC. Complete variable domain (other parts from reference TRBV9 and TRBJ2-1): DSGVTQTPKHLITATGQRVTLRCSPRSGDLSVYWYQQSLDQGLQFLIQYYNGEERAKGNILERFSAQQFPDLHSELNLSSLELGDSALYFCASSHLGTGGAINEQFFGPGTRLTVL.

V is TRBV4-2 and J is TRBJ2-3, with 8 bases identical to TRBD2. The CDR3 length is 16 residues. V trimming: 1 base; J trimming: 6 bases; junction bases outside the gene matches: 9. Germline V gene data show CDR1 as LGHNA and CDR2 as YNFKEQ. CDR3: CASSQGRAGGADTQYF. The CDR3 DNA reads TGTGCCAGCAGCCAAGGACGCGCCGGGGGGGCGGATACGCAGTATTTT.

The V call is TRBV24-1, the J call TRBJ1-6, with no clear D. V was trimmed by 4 bases and J by 9 bases, leaving 9 bases between them. The CDR3 is 13 residues long. Germline assignment: CDR1 KGHDR and CDR2 SFDVKD. In DNA form, the CDR3 reads TGTGCCACCAGTGACCGAGGCAGTTCACCCCTCCACTTT. Translating it yields CATSDRGSSPLHF.

The rearrangement uses TRBV28 and TRBJ1-3; TRBD1 might be the D (5 bases). Germline V lookup: CDR1 MDHEN, CDR2 SYDVKM. The length of the CDR3 is 14 residues. Trimming pared 7 bases from V and 0 bases from J, leaving 10 bases between. As DNA, the CDR3 is TGTGCCAGCAAGGGACTAAGCTCTGGAAACACCATATATTTT. Translated, it gives CASKGLSSGNTIYF.

The chain joins TRBV7-2 to TRBJ2-7; no clear D gene. Germline CDR1 and CDR2: SGHTA and FQGNSA. V lost 3 bases, J lost 0 bases, and 15 bases lay in between. The CDR3 runs 16 residues. This chain's CDR3 is CASSLSEKTSSYEQYF. The CDR3 bases are TGTGCCAGCAGCTTGTCAGAGAAGACAAGCTCCTACGAGCAGTACTTC.

The rearrangement joins TRBV10-3 to TRBJ1-3; 7 bases map to TRBD1. The CDR3 totals 14 residues. CDR1 ENHRY and CDR2 SYGVKD come from the germline V gene. V shed 4 bases and J 3 bases; nucleotides not matched to a gene: 3. The CDR3, as DNA: TGTGCCATCAGTGTGACAGGGAATGGAAACACCATATATTTT. Its protein product is CAISVTGNGNTIYF.

This sequence joins TRBV27 and TRBJ2-7; maybe TRBD1 (5 bases). Germline CDR1 reads MNHEY; CDR2 reads SMNVEV (reference sequence). V lost 5 bases to trimming and J lost 0 bases, with 14 bases between them. The CDR3 runs to 15 residues. The CDR3 coding sequence is TGTGCCAGCAGTGGAGACAGCCACTACTCCTACGAGCAGTACTTC. It encodes CASSGDSHYSYEQYF.